These T cell receptor beta chains were read from a single sample in a study of T-cell reconstitution after alpha-beta-depleted transplantation in children. TCRdb called the PCR reads again in MiXCR, with one record for every CDR3 protein. In the table there are 300,000 or so distinct CDR3 sequences, roughly 21% of which are singletons. Sequenced material: PBMCs, mostly from graft donor cells, taken 180 days after TCRalphabeta/CD19-depleted stem cell transplant. The receptors originated from a male patient younger than 18 who had a stem cell transplant for acute lymphoblastic leukemia, so the T cells may come from the graft donor. Each CDR3 is given with its conserved first and last residue. The D gene is left open where the match is weak. The size field is filled for only some rows; it gives once, few, many or a size class.

D gene,clone size,V gene,J gene,CDR3 DNA,CDR3 protein
-,few,TRBV20-1,TRBJ2-1,TGCAGTGCTAGAGGGCTGGGGGTTGCCAATGAGCAGTTCTTC,CSARGLGVANEQFF
-,-,TRBV4-1,TRBJ2-7,TGCGCCAGCAGCCAAGAGCACGCATCCTACGAGCAGTACTTC,CASSQEHASYEQYF
-,-,TRBV25-1,TRBJ1-4,TGTGCCAGCAGTGAATTAAATGAAAAACTGTTTTTT,CASSELNEKLFF
TRBD2,-,TRBV20-1,TRBJ2-1,TGCAGTGCCACCGGGACTAGTCCAGCGGAGCAGTTCTTC,CSATGTSPAEQFF
-,few,TRBV20-1,TRBJ2-1,TGCAGTGCTAGAGATTTTCGGGTCGCTAGCAGCTACAATGAGCAGTTCTTC,CSARDFRVASSYNEQFF
-,few,TRBV12-3/TRBV12-4,TRBJ1-2,TGTGCCAGCAGTTCCCAAGACAACTATGGCTACACCTTC,CASSSQDNYGYTF
-,few,TRBV27,TRBJ2-7,TGTGCCAGCAGTTTTTCCCACGATCCGCGACGATCCTACGAGCAGTACTTC,CASSFSHDPRRSYEQYF
-,-,TRBV6-5,TRBJ2-3,TGTGCCAGCAGTCACAGGGTGGCAGATACGCAGTATTTT,CASSHRVADTQYF
-,-,TRBV7-9,TRBJ2-7,TGTGCCAGCAGCTTGACAGGAAAACCCTACGAGCAGTACTTC,CASSLTGKPYEQYF
TRBD2,-,TRBV5-1,TRBJ2-1,TGCGCCAGCAGCCCAATAGCGGGAAATGAGGATGAGCAGTTCTTC,CASSPIAGNEDEQFF
-,few,TRBV19,TRBJ1-4,TGTGCCAGTACTGCACAGGGAGGGGCCGCAACTAATGAAAAACTGTTTTTT,CASTAQGGAATNEKLFF
TRBD2,-,TRBV2,TRBJ2-1,TGTGCCAGCAGTCCCGGGACTAGGGCCAAAAATGAGCAGTTCTTC,CASSPGTRAKNEQFF
-,many,TRBV7-9,TRBJ2-1,TGTGCCAGCAGTTTAGTAGCGACTTACAATGAGCAGTTCTTC,CASSLVATYNEQFF
-,many,TRBV5-6,TRBJ2-7,TGTGCCAGCAGCTTGGCGAGGGGCCGGTACGAGCAGTACTTC,CASSLARGRYEQYF
-,-,TRBV6-1,TRBJ2-2,TGTGCCAGCAGTGAGAGGAGCTTCGCGAACACCGGGGAGCTGTTTTTT,CASSERSFANTGELFF
-,-,TRBV25-1,TRBJ2-1,TGTGCCAGTGCTTATGGGCATGAGCAGTTCTTC,CASAYGHEQFF
TRBD2,-,TRBV9,TRBJ2-2,TGTGCCAGCAGCCCCCGGACTAGCGGGTGGAACACCGGGGAGCTGTTTTTT,CASSPRTSGWNTGELFF
-,-,TRBV5-1,TRBJ1-1,TGCGCCAGCAGCATAATCAGGGCCACTGAAGCTTTCTTT,CASSIIRATEAFF
-,few,TRBV29-1,TRBJ2-4,TGCAGCGTGTCACAGGGCATTCAGTACTTC,CSVSQGIQYF
-,-,TRBV4-1,TRBJ2-5,TGCGCCAGCAGCGGGACAGGAGGTCTTTTAGCGGGGAGGGAGACCCAGTACTTC,CASSGTGGLLAGRETQYF
-,few,TRBV2,TRBJ2-7,TGTGCCAGCGATGATTCCTACGAGCAGTACTTC,CASDDSYEQYF
-,-,TRBV24-1,TRBJ2-4,TGTGCCACCAGTGATCCCGGAGCCAAAAACATTCAGTACTTC,CATSDPGAKNIQYF
-,-,TRBV5-1,TRBJ1-2,TGCGCCAGCGGGCCGACGGCCTATGGCTACACCTTC,CASGPTAYGYTF
TRBD2,few,TRBV11-2,TRBJ2-1,TGTGCCAGCAGCTTAGGGGACGTAGCGGGAGGGCCGTCGGTTAGGTCGCCTGAGCAGTTCTTC,CASSLGDVAGGPSVRSPEQFF
TRBD1,-,TRBV7-2,TRBJ1-3,TGTGCCAGCAGCTTAGCAACCGGGACAGGGCCTGGAAACACCATATATTTT,CASSLATGTGPGNTIYF
TRBD1,-,TRBV20-1,TRBJ2-5,TGCAGTGCTAGAGATCCCAGGACAGGGATAGAGACCCAGTACTTC,CSARDPRTGIETQYF
TRBD1,many,TRBV28,TRBJ1-5,TGTGCCAGCACCCCGGGGACAGGGTTTCGGCAGCCCCAGCATTTT,CASTPGTGFRQPQHF
-,few,TRBV5-1,TRBJ2-5,TGCGCCAGCAGCTTTGAATCCTGGGAGACCCAGTACTTC,CASSFESWETQYF
-,many,TRBV12-3/TRBV12-4,TRBJ2-2,TGTGCCAGCAGGTTACGGGAGCAGCAACCCGGGGAGCTGTTTTTT,CASRLREQQPGELFF
-,few,TRBV20-1,TRBJ2-7,TGCAGTGCTAGAGCCGGACCACTTTACGAGCAGTACTTC,CSARAGPLYEQYF
TRBD1,few,TRBV30,TRBJ2-2,TGTGCCAGTTCACAGGGGGCAGGCGGGGAGCTGTTTTTT,CASSQGAGGELFF
-,few,TRBV20-1,TRBJ2-3,TGCAGTGCTAGACGGGGCTACGATACGCAGTATTTT,CSARRGYDTQYF
TRBD1,-,TRBV20-1,TRBJ1-2,TGCAGTGCTAAAGGACAGGTCCATCTAACAGCTAACTATGGCTACACCTTC,CSAKGQVHLTANYGYTF
TRBD2,-,TRBV12-3/TRBV12-4,TRBJ2-1,TGTGCCAGCAGTCCTCGACTAGCGGGAGGGCTAAATCGCGATGAGCAGTTCTTC,CASSPRLAGGLNRDEQFF
-,many,TRBV24-1,TRBJ2-2,TGTGCCACCAGGGGGTACGACAAGAACACCGGGGAGCTGTTTTTT,CATRGYDKNTGELFF
TRBD1,-,TRBV19,TRBJ2-1,TGTGCCAGTAGTATATACAGGGGGCGGCAGTTCTTC,CASSIYRGRQFF
-,-,TRBV5-1,TRBJ1-4,TGCGCCAGCAGCGGAACCCCGGTTGAAAAACTGTTTTTT,CASSGTPVEKLFF
-,few,TRBV4-2,TRBJ2-2,TGTGCCAGCAGCCACAGGGAGCGGATAAACACCGGGGAGCTGTTTTTT,CASSHRERINTGELFF
-,-,TRBV4-1,TRBJ2-7,TGCGCCATGGCCCTCAGAGGAGAGCAGTACTTC,CAMALRGEQYF
-,few,TRBV29-1,TRBJ2-3,TGCAGCGGGACAACTCTAACAGATACGCAGTATTTT,CSGTTLTDTQYF
-,-,TRBV15,TRBJ2-7,TGTGCCACCAGCCCCACAGTCTCCTACGAGCAGTACTTC,CATSPTVSYEQYF
-,few,TRBV7-9,TRBJ1-3,TGTGCCAGCAGCTTATTCGGGACACCTCTTCGAAACACCATATATTTT,CASSLFGTPLRNTIYF
-,-,TRBV20-1,TRBJ2-5,TGCAGTGCTATAGGGGAGACCCAGTACTTC,CSAIGETQYF
-,many,TRBV5-6,TRBJ2-5,TGTGCCAGCAGTCCAATTAGCGGCCAAGAGACCCAGTACTTC,CASSPISGQETQYF
TRBD2,few,TRBV5-1,TRBJ2-7,TGCGCCAGCAGCCCGAGCGGGATCAGGGTCAGGGAGCAGTACTTC,CASSPSGIRVREQYF
TRBD2,few,TRBV2,TRBJ2-7,TGTGCCAGCAGTGTTGTTAGCGGGAGCTCCTACGAGCAGTACTTC,CASSVVSGSSYEQYF
TRBD1,-,TRBV9,TRBJ1-5,TGTGCCAGCAGCGTAGAAGGGTTTCAGGGGGGAAATAGCAATCAGCCCCAGCATTTT,CASSVEGFQGGNSNQPQHF
-,few,TRBV4-2,TRBJ2-7,TGTGCCAGCAGCCAGGTCCGGACTTCAAGCTCCTACGAGCAGTACTTC,CASSQVRTSSSYEQYF
TRBD1,-,TRBV29-1,TRBJ1-1,TGCAGCGTCCGGACAGGGGTGGGGAACACTGAAGCTTTCTTT,CSVRTGVGNTEAFF
-,-,TRBV4-1,TRBJ1-5,TGCGCCAGCAGCCAAGACCCCGACCGGCACTATAGCAATCAGCCCCAGCATTTT,CASSQDPDRHYSNQPQHF